Below, one TCR beta chain is given with its context. TCRdb keeps only in-frame clones here, not all; method: immunoSEQ multiplex PCR. Of under 130,000 clones in the sample, approximately 92% were seen once. This entry comes from a study of T cell responses to AZD1222 COVID-19 vaccine. Pooled together were second doses at about 4 or about 12 weeks. The CDR3 is 12 residues long. Germline V gene data show CDR1 as WNHNN and CDR2 as SYGVQD (reference sequence). V lost 7 bases, J lost 5 bases, and 12 bases lay in between. Sequencing used peripheral blood, obtained 28 days after the second AZD1222 dose. The genes are TRBV10-1 and TRBJ2-7; the D is unclear. The clonotype was recovered from an adult who received the AZD1222 COVID-19 vaccine. The chain's CDR3 is CASISIEHEQYF. The CDR3 region has the DNA TGCGCCAGCATAAGTATAGAGCACGAGCAGTACTTC.